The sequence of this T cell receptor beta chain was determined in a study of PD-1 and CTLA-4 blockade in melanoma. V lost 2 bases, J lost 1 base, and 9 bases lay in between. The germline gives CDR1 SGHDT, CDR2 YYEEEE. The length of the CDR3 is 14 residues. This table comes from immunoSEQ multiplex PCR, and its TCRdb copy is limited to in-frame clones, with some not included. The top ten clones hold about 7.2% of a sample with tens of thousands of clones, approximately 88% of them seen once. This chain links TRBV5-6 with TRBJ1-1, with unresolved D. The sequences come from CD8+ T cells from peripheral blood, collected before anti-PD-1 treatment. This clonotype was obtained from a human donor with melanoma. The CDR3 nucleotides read TGTGCCAGCAGCTTTTCGCCAGCGAACACTGAAGCTTTCTTT. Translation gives CASSFSPANTEAFF. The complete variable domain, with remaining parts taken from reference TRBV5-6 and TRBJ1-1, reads DAGVTQSPTHLIKTRGQQVTLRCSPKSGHDTVSWYQQALGQGPQFIFQYYEEEERQRGNFPDRFSGHQFPNYSSELNVNALLLGDSALYLCASSFSPANTEAFFGQGTRLTVV.